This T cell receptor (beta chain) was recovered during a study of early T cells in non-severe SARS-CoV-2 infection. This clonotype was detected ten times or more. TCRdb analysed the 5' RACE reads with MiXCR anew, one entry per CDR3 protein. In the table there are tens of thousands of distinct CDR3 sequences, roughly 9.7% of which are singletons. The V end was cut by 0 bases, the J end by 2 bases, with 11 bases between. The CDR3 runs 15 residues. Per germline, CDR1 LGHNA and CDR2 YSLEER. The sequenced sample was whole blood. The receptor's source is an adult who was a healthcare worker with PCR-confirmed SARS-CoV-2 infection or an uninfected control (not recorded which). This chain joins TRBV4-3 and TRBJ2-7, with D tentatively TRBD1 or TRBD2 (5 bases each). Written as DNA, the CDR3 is TGCGCCAGCAGCCAAGATTGGCAGGGACCCTACGAGCAGTACTTC. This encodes CASSQDWQGPYEQYF.